This T cell receptor (beta chain) appears in the sequencing data of a study of blood T cell repertoires in COVID-19. As for the study in general: Acute and convalescent COVID-19 specimens originated in the United States, Italy and Spain. T cells, B-cell-depleted T cells, or PBMCs supplied cDNA or gDNA.

The method was immunoSEQ multiplex PCR; TCRdb's version includes in-frame clones alone and lacks a portion of them. The repertoire holds approximately 250,000 clones, with 70% to 90% as singletons. The receptor's source is a man aged 25-45 years who had recovered from COVID-19. Sequenced input: peripheral blood.

CDR3 residues: CATSVIGQVDGYTF. The CDR3 DNA sequence: TGTGCCACCAGCGTTATCGGACAGGTTGATGGCTACACCTTC. The chain couples TRBV15 to TRBJ1-2; 7 bases fit TRBD1. This CDR3 contains 14 residues. CDR1 LNHNV and CDR2 YYDKDF come from the germline V gene (reference sequence). The junction had 9 bases not matched to a gene; V was cut back by 5 bases and J by 6 bases.